The present T cell receptor (beta chain) was sequenced within a study of blood T cells in healthy people across ages. Primers used in a second PCR of roughly 6 to 11 cycles were a sample-barcoded 5' primer and a J-beta primer mix. In TCRdb, the 5' RACE reads were re-called with MiXCR into one record per CDR3 protein. The sample has approximately 2,000,000 distinct CDR3 sequences; roughly 43% are singletons. This clonotype has a count of ten or more. V was trimmed by 0 bases and J by 5 bases, leaving 9 bases between them. The length of the CDR3 is 13 residues. CDR1 is SGHRS and CDR2 is YFSETQ in the germline V gene.

The gene calls are TRBV5-1 and TRBJ2-7; D gene uncertain. The origin of this receptor is a human donor in good health. The source material was blood. The CDR3 sequence: CASSLEGHHEQYF. The CDR3 nucleotides are TGCGCCAGCAGCTTGGAGGGCCACCACGAGCAGTACTTC.